Each of the 17 T cell receptor beta chains below was sequenced from the same sample in a study of cytomegalovirus exposure and HLA in healthy donors. Both 60 Vbeta primers and 13 Jbeta primers went into the PCR. Clones were sequenced by immunoSEQ multiplex PCR, and TCRdb holds only the in-frame ones, with some missing. The table shows 100,000 to 150,000 clones, with roughly a sixth occurring only once. The sample comprised PBMCs. Source of these receptors: a female donor in good health and CMV-seropositive.

The genes are TRBV6-1 and TRBJ2-7; D is perhaps TRBD2 (7 bases). Trimming stripped 4 bases from V and 7 bases from J, with 17 bases between. Germline V gene sequence: CDR1 MNHNS, CDR2 SASEGT. The length of the CDR3 is 14 residues. CDR3 region: CASSVDRLGGEQYF. The CDR3 region has the DNA TGTGCCAGCAGTGTAGACAGGCTGGGAGGGGAGCAGTACTTC.

The CDR3 DNA is TGCGCCAGCGGCCGCGACAGGGGGACTTCTGAAGCTTTCTTT. Its protein product is CASGRDRGTSEAFF. The chain uses TRBV4-3 and TRBJ1-1; 9 bases agree with TRBD1. The CDR3 runs 14 residues. Trimming at V came to 8 bases and at J to 6 bases, leaving 10 bases not matched to a gene. The germline V gene has CDR1 LGHNA and CDR2 YSLEER.

V usage is TRBV4-1 and J usage is TRBJ1-2; perhaps TRBD1 as D (5 bases). This CDR3 comprises 14 residues. V was clipped by 4 bases and J by 4 bases, with 13 bases between them. Germline V gene data show CDR1 as MGHRA and CDR2 as YSYEKL. CDR3 DNA: TGCGCCAGCAGCCTCTGGGGCACTGGCTATGGCTACACCTTC. Protein: CASSLWGTGYGYTF.

J is TRBJ2-1 and V is TRBV5-1, with 11 bases matching TRBD2. Per germline, CDR1 SGHRS and CDR2 YFSETQ. The trim removed 1 base at V and 6 bases at J, leaving 9 bases unmatched. CDR3 size: 17 residues. CDR3 region: CASSLTTTSGGPNEQFF. As DNA, the CDR3 is TGCGCCAGCAGCTTGACTACTACTAGCGGGGGACCCAATGAGCAGTTCTTC.

The genes are TRBV5-6 and TRBJ1-4; 8 nucleotides align to TRBD1. The CDR3 length is 15 residues. CDR1 SGHDT and CDR2 YYEEEE come from the germline V gene. V trimming: 4 bases; J trimming: 5 bases; junction bases outside the gene matches: 7. The CDR3 nucleotides read TGTGCCAGCAGCCGAGACAGGGGTTGGAATGAAAAACTGTTTTTT. Amino acids: CASSRDRGWNEKLFF.

The rearrangement joins TRBV10-2 to TRBJ2-7; 12 nucleotides line up with TRBD1. Germline loops: CDR1 WSHSY, CDR2 SAAADI. This CDR3 has 17 amino acids. After removal of 6 bases from V and 4 bases from J, the junction contained 13 bases not matched to a gene. In DNA, the CDR3 is TGCGCCAGCAGAAAAAAGGGGACAGGGGGCGCGTGGTACGAGCAGTACTTC. Translating it yields CASRKKGTGGAWYEQYF.

This clone showed up just a few times. The genes are TRBV6-5 and TRBJ1-5; D possibly corresponds to TRBD1 (6 bases). Trimming shortened V by 4 bases and J by 6 bases, and 16 bases separated the two germline ends. CDR3 length equals 15 residues. Germline CDR1 reads MNHEY; CDR2 reads SVGAGI. The CDR3 bases are TGTGCCAGCAGTTCAACAGGGATTGGGAGTCAGCCCCAGCATTTT. This gives the protein CASSSTGIGSQPQHF.

This clone was observed a few times. The J gene is TRBJ1-6, the V gene TRBV18; D is unresolved. Germline CDR1 KGHSH, CDR2 LQKENI. The CDR3 is made up of 13 amino acids. The V and J ends lost 4 bases and 8 bases respectively, with 9 bases between them. The CDR3 DNA sequence: TGTGCCAGCTCACAAGGGAGGGATTCACCCCTCCACTTT. Residues: CASSQGRDSPLHF.

This clone was seen only a few times. V gene TRBV27 combines with J gene TRBJ1-5; D is perhaps TRBD1 (6 bases). Trimming cost V 6 bases and J 4 bases, with 16 bases left between them. This CDR3 is 15 amino acids long. CDR1 and CDR2 from the germline V gene are MNHEY and SMNVEV (reference sequence). CDR3 protein: CASSTHSTGNQPQHF. The CDR3 DNA reads TGTGCCAGCAGCACACACTCGACAGGAAATCAGCCCCAGCATTTT.

This rearrangement joins TRBV28 to TRBJ2-2; tentative D call: TRBD1 (5 bases). CDR1 and CDR2 from the germline V gene are MDHEN and SYDVKM. V lost 10 bases to trimming and J lost 5 bases, with 17 bases between them. The CDR3 length is 14 residues. The chain's CDR3 is CATNPDTFTGELFF. The DNA for the CDR3 is TGTGCCACCAATCCGGACACTTTTACCGGGGAGCTGTTTTTT.

The chain joins TRBV4-1 to TRBJ1-5; D might be TRBD1 (5 bases). V lost 1 base and J lost 0, with 7 bases in between. The germline gives CDR1 MGHRA, CDR2 YSYEKL. There are 15 residues in the CDR3. Here the CDR3 reads CASSQGQYSNQPQHF. The CDR3 nucleotides are TGCGCCAGCAGCCAAGGACAGTATAGCAATCAGCCCCAGCATTTT.

The genes are TRBV5-1 and TRBJ2-1; D gene uncertain. The germline CDR1 and CDR2 sequences are SGHRS and YFSETQ. V was cut by 2 bases and J by 3 bases, with 18 bases left in between. CDR3 size: 17 residues. The CDR3 protein is CASSFDHRVDGYNEQFF. CDR3 DNA: TGCGCCAGCAGCTTTGACCATCGGGTGGATGGCTACAATGAGCAGTTCTTC.

J is TRBJ1-1 and V is TRBV18; 8 bases line up with TRBD1. The CDR3 has 14 residues. V dropped 2 bases and J dropped 12; count of bases not matched to a gene: 11. Per the germline V gene, CDR1 is KGHSH and CDR2 is LQKENI. CDR3 amino acids: CASSPTSWTGITFF. For the CDR3, the DNA is TGTGCCAGCTCACCAACTAGTTGGACAGGGATAACTTTCTTT.

The CDR3 bases are TGTGCCAGCAGCCAGGACAGGGGCTATGGCTACACCTTC. This sequence encodes CASSQDRGYGYTF. The gene calls are TRBV2 and TRBJ1-2; the match to TRBD1 covers 9 bases. The CDR3 consists of 13 residues. Germline CDR1 is SNHLY and CDR2 is FYNNEI. V trimming: 6 bases; J trimming: 4 bases; junction bases outside the gene matches: 3. Together with reference TRBV2 and TRBJ1-2, the CDR3 gives the full variable domain: EPEVTQTPSHQVTQMGQEVILRCVPISNHLYFYWYRQILGQKVEFLVSFYNNEISEKSEIFDDQFSVERPDGSNFTLKIRSTKLEDSAMYFCASSQDRGYGYTFGSGTRLTVV.

The CDR3 spells CASSRDISPGNTEAFF. The CDR3 coding sequence is TGTGCCAGCAGCCGCGACATTAGTCCCGGGAACACTGAAGCTTTCTTT. V is TRBV5-4 and J is TRBJ1-1; no definite D call. Germline V gene data show CDR1 as SGHNT and CDR2 as YYREEE (reference sequence). V lost 4 bases and J 1 base, leaving 17 bases between the germline ends. The CDR3 sequence is 16 residues long.

J is TRBJ2-7 and V is TRBV18; 9 bases fit TRBD1. CDR1 is KGHSH, CDR2 LQKENI, per germline. Losses at the gene ends were 3 bases for V and 3 bases for J; bases not matched to a gene: 3. The CDR3 is made up of 14 amino acids. The CDR3 sequence: CASSPGQGLYEQYF. The CDR3 coding sequence is TGTGCCAGCTCACCGGGACAGGGCCTCTACGAGCAGTACTTC.

This clone has just a few counts. The chain recombines TRBV13 with TRBJ2-7; 9 nucleotides line up with TRBD1. The CDR3 is 14 amino acids. Germline CDR1 and CDR2: PRHDT and FYEKMQ (reference sequence). Germline trimming cut 2 bases from V and 10 bases from J; bases unmatched to any gene: 9. The CDR3 coding sequence is TGTGCCAGCAGCTTAAACAGGGGGCGCGGAATTCAGTACTTC. It specifies CASSLNRGRGIQYF.